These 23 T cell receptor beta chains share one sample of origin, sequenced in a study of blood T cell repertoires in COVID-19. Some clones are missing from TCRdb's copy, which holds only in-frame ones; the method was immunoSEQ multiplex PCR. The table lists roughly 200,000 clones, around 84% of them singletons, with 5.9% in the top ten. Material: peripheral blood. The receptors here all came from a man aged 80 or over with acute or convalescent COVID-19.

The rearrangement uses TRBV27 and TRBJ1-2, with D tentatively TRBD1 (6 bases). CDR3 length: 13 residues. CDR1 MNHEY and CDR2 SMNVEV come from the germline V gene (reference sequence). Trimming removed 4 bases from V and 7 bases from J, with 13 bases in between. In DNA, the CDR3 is TGTGCCAGCAGTTCCGGACAGTTAGGTGGCTACACCTTC. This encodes CASSSGQLGGYTF.

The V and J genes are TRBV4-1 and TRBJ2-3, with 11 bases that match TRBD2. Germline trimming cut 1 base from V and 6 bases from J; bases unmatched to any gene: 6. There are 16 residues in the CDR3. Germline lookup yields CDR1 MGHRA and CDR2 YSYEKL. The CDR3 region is CASSQGSGGVVDTQYF. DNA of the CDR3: TGCGCCAGCAGCCAAGGTAGCGGGGGGGTGGTGGATACGCAGTATTTT.

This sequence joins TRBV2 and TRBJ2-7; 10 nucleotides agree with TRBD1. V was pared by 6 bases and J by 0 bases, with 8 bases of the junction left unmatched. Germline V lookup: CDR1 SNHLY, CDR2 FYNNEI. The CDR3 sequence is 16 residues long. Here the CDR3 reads CASSSKGQGFSYEQYF. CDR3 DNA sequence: TGTGCCAGCAGCTCAAAGGGACAGGGGTTCTCCTACGAGCAGTACTTC.

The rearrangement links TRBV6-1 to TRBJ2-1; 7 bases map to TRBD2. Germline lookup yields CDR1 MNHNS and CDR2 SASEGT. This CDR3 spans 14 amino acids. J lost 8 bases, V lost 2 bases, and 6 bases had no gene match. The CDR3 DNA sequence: TGTGCCAGCAGTGAACTCGGGACTATCTATGAGCAGTTCTTC. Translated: CASSELGTIYEQFF.

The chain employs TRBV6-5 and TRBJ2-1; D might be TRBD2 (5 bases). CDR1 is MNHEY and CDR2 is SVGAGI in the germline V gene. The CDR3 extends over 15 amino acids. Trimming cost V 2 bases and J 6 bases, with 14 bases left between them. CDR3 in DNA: TGTGCCAGCAGTTACCGAGGACGGGCGGGCAATGAGCAGTTCTTC. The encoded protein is CASSYRGRAGNEQFF.

CDR3 sequence: CASSPPGRQETQYF. DNA of the CDR3: TGTGCCAGCTCACCCCCGGGAAGACAAGAGACCCAGTACTTC. The genes are TRBV18 and TRBJ2-5, with TRBD2 as a possible D gene (5 bases). Trimming shortened V by 3 bases and J by 2 bases, and 10 bases separated the two germline ends. The length of the CDR3 is 14 residues. Germline V gene data show CDR1 as KGHSH and CDR2 as LQKENI.

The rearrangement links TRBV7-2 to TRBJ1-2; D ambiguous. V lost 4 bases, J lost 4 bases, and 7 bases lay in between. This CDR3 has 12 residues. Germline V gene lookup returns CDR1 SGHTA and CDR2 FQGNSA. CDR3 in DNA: TGTGCCAGCAGCTCTCTAGGCTATGGCTACACCTTC. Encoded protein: CASSSLGYGYTF.

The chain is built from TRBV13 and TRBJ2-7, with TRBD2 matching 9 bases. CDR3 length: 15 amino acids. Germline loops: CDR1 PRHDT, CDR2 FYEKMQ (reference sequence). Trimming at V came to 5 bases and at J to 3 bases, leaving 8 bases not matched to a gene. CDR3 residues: CASSRRGGHNYEQYV. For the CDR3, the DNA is TGTGCCAGCAGCCGGCGGGGGGGCCATAACTACGAGCAGTACGTC.

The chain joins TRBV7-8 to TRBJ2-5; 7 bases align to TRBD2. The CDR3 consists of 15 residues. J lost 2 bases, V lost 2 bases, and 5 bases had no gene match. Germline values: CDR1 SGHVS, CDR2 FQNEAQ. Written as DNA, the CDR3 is TGTGCCAGCAGCTTAAGACTAGCTCGGCAAGAGACCCAGTACTTC. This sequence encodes CASSLRLARQETQYF.

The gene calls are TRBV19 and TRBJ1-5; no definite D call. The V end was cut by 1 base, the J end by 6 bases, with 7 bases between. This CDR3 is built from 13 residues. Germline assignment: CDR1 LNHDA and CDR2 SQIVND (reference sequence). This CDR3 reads CASSIGVGQPQHF. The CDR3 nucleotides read TGTGCCAGTAGTATAGGAGTCGGTCAGCCCCAGCATTTT.

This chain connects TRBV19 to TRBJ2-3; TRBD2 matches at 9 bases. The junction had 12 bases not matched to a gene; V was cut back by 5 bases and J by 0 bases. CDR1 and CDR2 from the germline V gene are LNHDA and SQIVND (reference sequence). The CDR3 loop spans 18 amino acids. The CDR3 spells CASSPGLAGRGSTDTQYF. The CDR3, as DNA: TGTGCCAGTAGTCCCGGGCTAGCGGGGCGAGGTAGCACAGATACGCAGTATTTT.

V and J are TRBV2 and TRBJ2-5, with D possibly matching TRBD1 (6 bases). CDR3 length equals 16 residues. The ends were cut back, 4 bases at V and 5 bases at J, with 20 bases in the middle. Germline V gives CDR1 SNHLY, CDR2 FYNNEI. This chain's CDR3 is CASSGGGVVARETQYF. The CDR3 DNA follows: TGTGCCAGCAGTGGTGGGGGCGTGGTGGCCCGGGAGACCCAGTACTTC.

In DNA, the CDR3 is TGTGCCAGTACGCGGACTGGGGGAGGGGTAGGAGGGGAGCTGTTTTTT. Residues: CASTRTGGGVGGELFF. V and J are TRBV19 and TRBJ2-2; 7 nucleotides align to TRBD2. The CDR3 extends over 16 amino acids. Germline V gene data show CDR1 as LNHDA and CDR2 as SQIVND (reference sequence). V trimming: 7 bases; J trimming: 8 bases; junction bases outside the gene matches: 16.

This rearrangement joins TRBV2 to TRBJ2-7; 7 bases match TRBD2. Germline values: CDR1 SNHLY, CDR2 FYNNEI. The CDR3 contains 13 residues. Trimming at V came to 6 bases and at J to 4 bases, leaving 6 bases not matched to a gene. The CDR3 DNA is TGTGCCAGCAGGCCGTCTAGCGGTTACGAGCAGTACTTC. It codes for CASRPSSGYEQYF.

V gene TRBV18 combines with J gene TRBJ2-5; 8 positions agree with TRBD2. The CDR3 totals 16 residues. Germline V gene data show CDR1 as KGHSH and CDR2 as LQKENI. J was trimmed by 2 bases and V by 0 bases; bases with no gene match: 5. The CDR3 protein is CASSPPVVAGQETQYF. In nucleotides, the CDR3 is TGTGCCAGCTCACCACCGGTAGTAGCGGGACAAGAGACCCAGTACTTC. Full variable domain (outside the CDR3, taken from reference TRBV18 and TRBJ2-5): NAGVMQNPRHLVRRRGQEARLRCSPMKGHSHVYWYRQLPEEGLKFMVYLQKENIIDESGMPKERFSAEFPKEGPSILRIQQVVRGDSAAYFCASSPPVVAGQETQYFGPGTRLLVL.

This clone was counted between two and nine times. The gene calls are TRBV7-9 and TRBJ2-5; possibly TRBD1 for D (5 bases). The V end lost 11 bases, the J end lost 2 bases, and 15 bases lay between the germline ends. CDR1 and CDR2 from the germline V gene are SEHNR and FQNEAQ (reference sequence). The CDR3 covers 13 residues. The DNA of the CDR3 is TGTGCCGTTGTGCCCGACAGTCAAGAGACCCAGTACTTC. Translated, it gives CAVVPDSQETQYF.

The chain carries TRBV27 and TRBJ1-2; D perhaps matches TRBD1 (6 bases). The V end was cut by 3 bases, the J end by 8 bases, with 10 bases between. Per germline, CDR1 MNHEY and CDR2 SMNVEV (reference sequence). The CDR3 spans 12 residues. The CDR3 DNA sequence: TGTGCCAGCAGTTTGTCAGGGGAAGGCTACACCTTC. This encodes CASSLSGEGYTF.

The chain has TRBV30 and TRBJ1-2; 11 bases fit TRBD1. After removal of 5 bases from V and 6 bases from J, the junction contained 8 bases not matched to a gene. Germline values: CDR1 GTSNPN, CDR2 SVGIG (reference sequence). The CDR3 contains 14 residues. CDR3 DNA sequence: TGTGCCTGGCGCTCGGGGACAGGGGGTGATGGCTACACCTTC. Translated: CAWRSGTGGDGYTF.

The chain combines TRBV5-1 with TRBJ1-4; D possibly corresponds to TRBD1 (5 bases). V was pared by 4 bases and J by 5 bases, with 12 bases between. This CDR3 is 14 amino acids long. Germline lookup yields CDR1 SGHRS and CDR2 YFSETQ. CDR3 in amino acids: CASSRQGENEKLFF. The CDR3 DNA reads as TGCGCCAGCAGCCGTCAGGGCGAAAATGAAAAACTGTTTTTT.

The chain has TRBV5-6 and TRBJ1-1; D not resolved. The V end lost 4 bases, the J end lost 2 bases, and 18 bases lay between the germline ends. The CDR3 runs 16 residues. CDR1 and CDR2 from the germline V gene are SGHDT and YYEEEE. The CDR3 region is CASSGSVWAENTEAFF. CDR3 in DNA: TGTGCCAGCAGCGGCTCCGTATGGGCAGAAAACACTGAAGCTTTCTTT.

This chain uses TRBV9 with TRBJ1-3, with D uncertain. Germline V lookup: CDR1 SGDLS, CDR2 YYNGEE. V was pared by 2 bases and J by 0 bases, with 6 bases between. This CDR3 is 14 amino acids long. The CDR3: CASSVGSSGNTIYF. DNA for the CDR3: TGTGCCAGCAGCGTCGGGAGCTCTGGAAACACCATATATTTT.

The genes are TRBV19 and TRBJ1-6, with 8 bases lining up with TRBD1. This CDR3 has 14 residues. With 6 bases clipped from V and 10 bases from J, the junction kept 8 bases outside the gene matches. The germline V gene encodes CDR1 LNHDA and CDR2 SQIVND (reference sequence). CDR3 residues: CASSPWTGRSPLHF. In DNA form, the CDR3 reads TGTGCCAGTAGCCCCTGGACAGGGCGGTCACCCCTCCACTTT.

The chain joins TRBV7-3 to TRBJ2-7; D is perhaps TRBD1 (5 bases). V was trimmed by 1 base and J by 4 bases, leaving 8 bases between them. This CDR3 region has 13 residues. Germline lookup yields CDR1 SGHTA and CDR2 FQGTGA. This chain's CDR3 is CASSLSGAYEQYV. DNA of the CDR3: TGTGCCAGCAGCTTAAGTGGGGCTTACGAGCAGTACGTC.